The next 23 T cell receptor beta chains were all read from a single sample in a study of T cells in Graves' hyperthyroidism and ophthalmopathy. From RNA transcripts, TCR beta CDR3 regions were amplified. In the first-round RT-PCR of the TCR CDR3, the HTBI primer set was used. MiXCR, run by TCRdb on the multiplex PCR reads, gives a single entry per CDR3 protein. The sample shows over 350,000 distinct CDR3 sequences, about 14% of them seen only once. Material: blood. The source is a man aged 45-65 years with Graves' ophthalmopathy.

Worth noting for this clonotype: This may be a read error: a much more frequent sequence differs by one nucleotide. J is TRBJ2-1 and V is TRBV24-1; D might be TRBD2 (5 bases). V lost 3 bases to trimming and J lost 9 bases, with 20 bases between them. The CDR3 has 16 residues. Germline V gene lookup returns CDR1 KGHDR and CDR2 SFDVKD. The CDR3 is CATSDIGIVLTAEQFF. In nucleotides, the CDR3 is TGTGCCACCAGTGATATCGGGATAGTTCTTACCGCTGAGCAGTTCTTC.

This clonotype was observed many times. The J gene is TRBJ2-1, the V gene TRBV6-2 or TRBV6-3, with 13 bases lining up with TRBD2. J was trimmed by 0 bases and V by 8 bases; bases with no gene match: 4. The CDR3 is 16 amino acids. Germline V gives CDR1 MNHEY, CDR2 SVGEGT. In DNA form, the CDR3 reads TGTGCCAGCTCTGGGACTAGCGGGGACTCCTACAATGAGCAGTTCTTC. This encodes CASSGTSGDSYNEQFF.

This clonotype was seen at least ten times. V is TRBV6-1 and J is TRBJ2-1, with TRBD2 identical over 12 bases. The V gene end was trimmed by 6 bases and the J gene end by 12 bases; junction bases not matched to a gene: 9. Germline V gene sequence: CDR1 MNHNS, CDR2 SASEGT. The CDR3 loop spans 14 amino acids. CDR3 in DNA: TGTGCCAGCAGCCCCAGGACTAGCGGGATTGGGCAGTTCTTC. Translated, it gives CASSPRTSGIGQFF.

V gene TRBV12-3 or TRBV12-4 combines with J gene TRBJ2-3; possibly TRBD2 for D (6 bases). V was shortened by 1 base and J by 4 bases, with 15 bases between the two germline ends. This CDR3 has 16 residues. The CDR3 sequence: CASSLVLGSGSDTQYF. DNA for the CDR3: TGTGCCAGCAGTTTAGTTCTCGGGAGTGGGTCAGATACGCAGTATTTT.

This clonotype was seen only a few times. The V and J genes are TRBV18 and TRBJ2-3, with D possibly matching TRBD1 (5 bases). Germline V gene lookup returns CDR1 KGHSH and CDR2 LQKENI. V was clipped by 6 bases and J by 2 bases, with 21 bases between them. This CDR3 is 17 amino acids long. The CDR3 loop is CASSPSMLQGSTDTQYF. CDR3 in DNA: TGTGCCAGCTCGCCCTCTATGTTGCAGGGATCCACAGATACGCAGTATTTT.

This chain joins TRBV4-1 and TRBJ2-7; TRBD1 matches at 12 bases. V was pared by 1 base and J by 1 base, with 8 bases of the junction left unmatched. The CDR3 totals 18 residues. Germline lookup yields CDR1 MGHRA and CDR2 YSYEKL. In nucleotides, the CDR3 is TGCGCCAGCAGCCAAGCTTTTCCGGGACAGGGGGCTTCCTACGAGCAGTACTTC. This sequence encodes CASSQAFPGQGASYEQYF.

On this clonotype: The junction and the germline gene differ at one end; a read error may be behind it. The rearrangement uses TRBV3-1 and TRBJ2-7; unclear D gene. CDR3 size: 12 residues. Germline loops: CDR1 LGHDT, CDR2 YNNKEL (reference sequence). CDR3 sequence: CASRQGRDEQYF. CDR3 DNA sequence: TGTGCCAGCAGACAAGGGCGAGACGAGCAGTACTTC.

At least ten counts were recorded for this clonotype. The rearrangement joins TRBV6-5 to TRBJ2-5; D not certain. V was cut by 0 bases and J by 0 bases, with 14 bases left in between. Germline V lookup: CDR1 MNHEY, CDR2 SVGAGI. This CDR3 has 17 amino acids. CDR3 DNA: TGTGCCAGCAGTTACTCATCGTTGCTGCAGGACCAAGAGACCCAGTACTTC. This sequence encodes CASSYSSLLQDQETQYF.

This clonotype showed up just a few times. The chain employs TRBV5-1 and TRBJ2-7; 8 bases agree with TRBD1. Germline CDR1 is SGHRS and CDR2 is YFSETQ. The CDR3 is made up of 14 amino acids. Trimming took 0 bases from V and 5 from J; bases not matched to a gene: 4. CDR3 DNA sequence: TGCGCCAGCAGCTTGGCGGACAGGGCCCACGAGCAGTACTTC. The encoded protein is CASSLADRAHEQYF. Full variable domain (outside the CDR3, taken from reference TRBV5-1 and TRBJ2-7): KAGVTQTPRYLIKTRGQQVTLSCSPISGHRSVSWYQQTPGQGLQFLFEYFSETQRNKGNFPGRFSGRQFSNSRSEMNVSTLELGDSALYLCASSLADRAHEQYFGPGTRLTVT.

There are many counts of this clonotype. The V call is TRBV4-1, the J call TRBJ1-1, with 9 bases fitting TRBD1. The CDR3 consists of 15 residues. The germline V gene has CDR1 MGHRA and CDR2 YSYEKL. V lost 6 bases, J lost 6 bases, and 11 bases stayed unmatched. The CDR3 reads CASSRGQGNSAEAFF. The DNA of the CDR3 is TGCGCCAGCAGTCGGGGACAGGGTAATTCGGCTGAAGCTTTCTTT.

This clonotype was counted at least ten times. The chain couples TRBV7-2 to TRBJ1-1, with 7 bases fitting TRBD1. Germline CDR1 and CDR2: SGHTA and FQGNSA. After removal of 6 bases from V and 0 bases from J, the junction contained 10 bases not matched to a gene. The CDR3 length is 16 residues. CDR3 nucleotide sequence: TGTGCCAGCAGGTTCGGGACAGCTTTCATGAACACTGAAGCTTTCTTT. It translates to CASRFGTAFMNTEAFF.

This clonotype came up many times. The V gene is TRBV11-3, the J gene TRBJ2-3; D call uncertain. Germline CDR1 is SGHNT and CDR2 is YENEEA. This CDR3 region has 16 residues. V shed 0 bases and J shed 1 base, with 11 bases lying between them. The CDR3 coding sequence is TGTGCCAGCAGCTTAGATCCAGACGAGGGCACAGATACGCAGTATTTT. Translating it yields CASSLDPDEGTDTQYF.

The gene calls are TRBV6-1 and TRBJ2-1; D possibly corresponds to TRBD1 (5 bases). The V and J ends lost 3 bases and 2 bases respectively, with 11 bases between them. CDR3 size: 15 residues. Germline V lookup: CDR1 MNHNS, CDR2 SASEGT. CDR3 protein: CASSEEKGPYNEQFF. Written as DNA, the CDR3 is TGTGCCAGCAGTGAGGAGAAGGGGCCCTACAATGAGCAGTTCTTC.

This clonotype occurred many times. In DNA form, the CDR3 reads TGTGCCAGCAGTTTAGAGGGAATAAGGTACGAGCAGTACTTC. This translates into CASSLEGIRYEQYF. The chain is built from TRBV28 and TRBJ2-7; D possibly corresponds to TRBD2 (5 bases). Between the trimmed V and J ends, which lost 2 bases and 4 bases, there was a span of 12 bases. Germline lookup yields CDR1 MDHEN and CDR2 SYDVKM. The CDR3 sequence is 14 residues long.

The rearrangement links TRBV6-2 or TRBV6-3 to TRBJ1-1; 10 bases map to TRBD1. With V trimmed by 2 bases and J by 4 bases, 1 base remained unmatched. Germline values: CDR1 MNHEY, CDR2 SVGEGT. The CDR3 length is 14 residues. CDR3 in DNA: TGTGCCAGCAGTTACGGGACAGGGGTCACTGAAGCTTTCTTT. This translates into CASSYGTGVTEAFF.

This clonotype was seen repeatedly, ten times or more. The chain is built from TRBV20-1 and TRBJ2-5, with D possibly being TRBD1 (6 bases). Trimming shortened V by 2 bases and J by 4 bases, and 14 bases separated the two germline ends. Germline V gene lookup returns CDR1 DFQATT and CDR2 SNEGSKA (reference sequence). The CDR3 loop spans 14 amino acids. In nucleotides, the CDR3 is TGCAGTGCTAGAACAGGGTCCGCGGCAGAGACCCAGTACTTC. Its translation: CSARTGSAAETQYF.

This clonotype was seen repeatedly, ten times or more. The J gene is TRBJ1-2, the V gene TRBV30; a weak D match, TRBD1 (6 bases). Germline values: CDR1 GTSNPN, CDR2 SVGIG (reference sequence). V gave up 4 bases and J gave up 7 bases, with 10 bases separating them. This CDR3 has 11 amino acids. The CDR3 DNA reads as TGTGCCTGGATGGGCAGGGGTGGCTACACCTTC. Its protein product is CAWMGRGGYTF.

This clonotype was counted many times. This chain uses TRBV20-1 with TRBJ1-6; 7 bases match TRBD1. From germline, CDR1 is DFQATT and CDR2 SNEGSKA (reference sequence). The CDR3 totals 14 residues. With V trimmed by 5 bases and J by 3 bases, 4 bases remained unmatched. The CDR3 region has the DNA TGCAGTGCTCGAGGGACAGTCTATAATTCACCCCTCCACTTT. Translated: CSARGTVYNSPLHF.

With respect to this clonotype: A much larger clone is a single base away; this may be a read error. The rearrangement links TRBV5-1 to TRBJ2-3; 9 bases match TRBD1. The CDR3 extends over 14 amino acids. Germline V gene sequence: CDR1 SGHRS, CDR2 YFSETQ. This CDR3 is CACSWTGVADTQYF. The CDR3, as DNA: TGCGCCTGCAGCTGGACAGGGGTAGCAGATACGCAGTATTTT. Supplemented by reference TRBV5-1 and TRBJ2-3, the full variable domain reads KAGVTQTPRYLIKTRGQQVTLSCSPISGHRSVSWYQQTPGQGLQFLFEYFSETQRNKGNFPGRFSGRQFSNSRSEMNVSTLELGDSALYLCACSWTGVADTQYFGPGTRLTVL.

Many counts were recorded for this clonotype. This chain links TRBV30 with TRBJ2-7, with D perhaps matching TRBD1 (6 bases). CDR3 length equals 11 residues. Germline CDR1 and CDR2: GTSNPN and SVGIG (reference sequence). V dropped 8 bases and J dropped 2 bases, with 10 bases sitting between them. The CDR3 loop is CAGWTAYEQYF. CDR3 DNA: TGTGCCGGATGGACAGCCTACGAGCAGTACTTC. The full variable domain, completed using reference TRBV30 and TRBJ2-7, is SQTIHQWPATLVQPVGSPLSLECTVEGTSNPNLYWYRQAAGRGLQLLFYSVGIGQISSEVPQNLSASRPQDRQFILSSKKLLLSDSGFYLCAGWTAYEQYFGPGTRLTVT.

This clonotype showed up many times. The chain uses TRBV30 and TRBJ2-7, with TRBD1 identical over 7 bases. V shed 7 bases and J 2 bases; nucleotides not matched to a gene: 8. Germline loops: CDR1 GTSNPN, CDR2 SVGIG (reference sequence). This CDR3 is 13 amino acids long. For the CDR3, the DNA is TGTGCCTACCGGGACAGACATCCCTACGAGCAGTACTTC. Its protein is CAYRDRHPYEQYF.

Details on this clonotype: A clone one base away is much larger, so this may be a read error. The V call is TRBV11-3, the J call TRBJ2-1; D may be TRBD2 (6 bases). CDR3 length equals 14 residues. V was cut by 5 bases and J by 8 bases, with 16 bases left in between. CDR1 and CDR2 from the germline V gene are SGHNT and YENEEA. The CDR3 reads CASSPGTALDEQFF. The CDR3, as DNA: TGTGCCAGCAGCCCCGGGACTGCTTTGGATGAGCAGTTCTTC.

In this sample, this clonotype turned up a few times. The chain combines TRBV20-1 with TRBJ2-1, with D maybe TRBD2 (7 bases). CDR1 and CDR2 (germline): DFQATT, SNEGSKA (reference sequence). The ends were cut back, 4 bases at V and 0 bases at J, with 25 bases in the middle. The CDR3 runs to 19 residues. The chain's CDR3 is CSAIPGLGARGYSYNEQFF. The CDR3 DNA reads as TGCAGTGCTATACCCGGACTAGGCGCGAGGGGGTACTCCTACAATGAGCAGTTCTTC.